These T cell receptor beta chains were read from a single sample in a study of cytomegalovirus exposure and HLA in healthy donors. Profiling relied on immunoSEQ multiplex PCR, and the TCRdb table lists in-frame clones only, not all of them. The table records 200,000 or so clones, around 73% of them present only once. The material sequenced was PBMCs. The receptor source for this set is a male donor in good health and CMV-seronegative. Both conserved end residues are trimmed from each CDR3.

CDR3 protein: ASRFQDYEQY
J gene: TRBJ2-7
V gene: TRBV7-9

CDR3 protein: ASSALDSFTDTQY
J gene: TRBJ2-3
V gene: TRBV5-1

CDR3 protein: ASSYSGTGNTEAF
J gene: TRBJ1-1
V gene: TRBV6-5

CDR3 protein: ASSSRDRGYEQY
J gene: TRBJ2-7
V gene: TRBV21-1

CDR3 protein: ASSLRLAGESEQY
J gene: TRBJ2-7
V gene: TRBV7-3

CDR3 protein: ACGKSTDTQY
J gene: TRBJ2-3
V gene: TRBV6-5

CDR3 protein: ASSPGQGVIGYEQY
J gene: TRBJ2-7
V gene: TRBV5-1

CDR3 protein: ASSEAGRGSGSYEQY
J gene: TRBJ2-7
V gene: TRBV6-1

CDR3 protein: ASRRVSPRWAF
J gene: TRBJ1-1
V gene: TRBV2

CDR3 protein: ASSYGQGTDTQY
J gene: TRBJ2-3
V gene: TRBV6-5

CDR3 protein: ASRRRAHEKLF
J gene: TRBJ1-4
V gene: TRBV2

CDR3 protein: ASSPQDGRVSYEQY
J gene: TRBJ2-7
V gene: TRBV9

CDR3 protein: ASSLEAQVQGITEAF
J gene: TRBJ1-1
V gene: TRBV5-1

CDR3 protein: ASSELRGQKNTEAF
J gene: TRBJ1-1
V gene: TRBV2

CDR3 protein: ASSAAGNEQF
J gene: TRBJ2-1
V gene: TRBV5-1

CDR3 protein: ASSWDISNQPQH
J gene: TRBJ1-5
V gene: TRBV27

CDR3 protein: ASAPQGMNEQY
J gene: TRBJ2-7
V gene: TRBV2

CDR3 protein: ASRSDRDGYT
J gene: TRBJ1-2
V gene: TRBV7-9

CDR3 protein: ASSLNLGTGTDTQY
J gene: TRBJ2-3
V gene: TRBV4-1

CDR3 protein: ASSESGRAAQY
J gene: TRBJ2-5
V gene: TRBV4-2

CDR3 protein: ASSPEVVPTDTQY
J gene: TRBJ2-3
V gene: TRBV7-9

CDR3 protein: ASSTQGVNTEAF
J gene: TRBJ1-1
V gene: TRBV27

CDR3 protein: ASRRGQGAPGYT
J gene: TRBJ1-2
V gene: TRBV6-5

CDR3 protein: ASSLILASDEQY
J gene: -
V gene: TRBV5-4

CDR3 protein: ASGHFTGELF
J gene: TRBJ2-2
V gene: TRBV12-5

CDR3 protein: ASSGRRGGGDTQY
J gene: TRBJ2-3
V gene: TRBV5-1

CDR3 protein: ASSLALLSGSYNEQF
J gene: TRBJ2-1
V gene: TRBV5-1

CDR3 protein: ASSYYLTEFYGYT
J gene: TRBJ1-2
V gene: TRBV5-6

CDR3 protein: ASSLYPGAGELF
J gene: TRBJ2-2
V gene: TRBV5-6

CDR3 protein: ASSRTGFYEQY
J gene: TRBJ2-7
V gene: TRBV5-6

CDR3 protein: ASSSAGYTYEQY
J gene: TRBJ2-7
V gene: TRBV5-1

CDR3 protein: AVAGGVNEQF
J gene: TRBJ2-1
V gene: TRBV10-3

CDR3 protein: ASSATGQPQH
J gene: TRBJ1-5
V gene: TRBV18

CDR3 protein: ASNTHGGRGLNEQY
J gene: TRBJ2-7
V gene: TRBV28

CDR3 protein: ASSLEGGQGFNEQF
J gene: TRBJ2-1
V gene: TRBV7-9

CDR3 protein: TSSQDSPRLETQY
J gene: TRBJ2-5
V gene: TRBV1

CDR3 protein: ASSLGGGNSYEQY
J gene: TRBJ2-7
V gene: TRBV7-3

CDR3 protein: ASSSQGAVNQPQH
J gene: TRBJ1-5
V gene: TRBV7-3

CDR3 protein: ASSLGVRGAAF
J gene: TRBJ1-1
V gene: TRBV13

CDR3 protein: ASKKTGTSGTIYEQY
J gene: TRBJ2-7
V gene: TRBV2

CDR3 protein: SVGTGGTGELF
J gene: TRBJ2-2
V gene: TRBV29-1

CDR3 protein: ASSIQQVMNTEAF
J gene: TRBJ1-1
V gene: TRBV19

CDR3 protein: ASSPNRDYEQY
J gene: TRBJ2-7
V gene: TRBV18

CDR3 protein: ASSQGVGSYEQY
J gene: TRBJ2-7
V gene: TRBV11-2

CDR3 protein: ASRLSQGNYGYT
J gene: TRBJ1-2
V gene: TRBV6-1

CDR3 protein: ASALASPLETQY
J gene: TRBJ2-5
V gene: TRBV5-6

CDR3 protein: ASATSGTSGDEQF
J gene: TRBJ2-1
V gene: TRBV12-5

CDR3 protein: ASSFGTGYYNEQF
J gene: TRBJ2-1
V gene: TRBV7-3

CDR3 protein: ASSLSRGGETQY
J gene: TRBJ2-5
V gene: TRBV7-6

CDR3 protein: ASSEQRERDEQY
J gene: TRBJ2-7
V gene: TRBV6-1

CDR3 protein: AAKDSFPFYNEQF
J gene: TRBJ2-1
V gene: TRBV5-4

CDR3 protein: ASSLTGEGNQPQH
J gene: TRBJ1-5
V gene: TRBV27

CDR3 protein: ASSLGHPSHNEQF
J gene: TRBJ2-1
V gene: TRBV18

CDR3 protein: ASSLRQGAGYNEQF
J gene: TRBJ2-1
V gene: TRBV9